Listed here is a single TCR beta chain. What it binds is not known. Germline CDR1 MNHEY, CDR2 SMNVEV (reference sequence). Losses at the gene ends were 2 bases for V and 6 bases for J; bases not matched to a gene: 6. The CDR3 sequence is 15 residues long. The assay was immunoSEQ multiplex PCR, and TCRdb's table has in-frame clones only and misses some. The top ten clones hold 4.5% to 6% of a sample with about 68,000 clones, 78% of them seen once. This record belongs to a study of PD-1 blockade in mismatch repair-deficient tumors. Notes on the study in general: After pembrolizumab, tumor-resident clones rose rapidly, then generally contracted before radiologic responses.

Three pembrolizumab responders had their TCRs sequenced. The sequencing here drew on peripheral blood, taken 2 weeks after starting pembrolizumab. The chain couples TRBV27 to TRBJ1-5, with TRBD1 matching 8 bases. The sequence derives from an adult with mismatch repair-deficient cancer. This CDR3 reads CASSLSQGAGQPQHF. The CDR3 coding sequence is TGTGCCAGCAGTTTAAGTCAGGGGGCGGGTCAGCCCCAGCATTTT.